This T cell receptor beta chain was retrieved from a study of Tregs in tolerant kidney transplant recipients. Whole-study findings and limits: This study did not directly address biological reproducibility. Antigen-driven expansion was suggested because donor-specific Tregs expanded more than all Tregs in tolerant patients.

Points on this clone: No antigen is known for it.

Assay used: immunoSEQ multiplex PCR; TCRdb lists only in-frame clones, some missing. The repertoire has approximately 67,000 clones, roughly 92% of them found once; the top ten carry roughly 11%. This material consisted of CD8+ T cells from blood, taken before the transplant. This receptor was identified in a human donor who received a combined kidney and bone marrow transplant.

CDR3 sequence: CASSGVPGTGLYYEQYF. The CDR3 nucleotides read TGTGCCAGCAGCGGCGTACCAGGGACAGGCTTATACTACGAGCAGTACTTC. The V gene is TRBV9, the J gene TRBJ2-7; 8 nucleotides match TRBD1. CDR3 length equals 17 residues. V gave up 3 bases and J gave up 3 bases; unmatched junction bases: 14. CDR1 and CDR2 from the germline V gene are SGDLS and YYNGEE.